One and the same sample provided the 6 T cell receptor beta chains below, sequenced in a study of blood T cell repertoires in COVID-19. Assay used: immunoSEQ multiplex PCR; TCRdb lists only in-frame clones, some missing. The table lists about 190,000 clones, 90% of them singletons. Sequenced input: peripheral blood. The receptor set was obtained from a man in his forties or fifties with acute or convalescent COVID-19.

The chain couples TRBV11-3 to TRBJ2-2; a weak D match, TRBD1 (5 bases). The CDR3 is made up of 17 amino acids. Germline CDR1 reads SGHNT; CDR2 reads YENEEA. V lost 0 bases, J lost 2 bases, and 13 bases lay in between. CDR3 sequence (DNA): TGTGCCAGCAGCTTAGATCAGGGTCTTTTTAACACCGGGGAGCTGTTTTTT. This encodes CASSLDQGLFNTGELFF.

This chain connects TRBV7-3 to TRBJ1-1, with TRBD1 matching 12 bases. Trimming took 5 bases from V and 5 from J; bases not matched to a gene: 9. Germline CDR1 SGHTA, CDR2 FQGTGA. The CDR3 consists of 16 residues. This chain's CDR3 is CASSHGTGGLGTEAFF. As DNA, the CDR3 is TGTGCCAGCAGCCATGGGACAGGGGGCCTGGGGACTGAAGCTTTCTTT.

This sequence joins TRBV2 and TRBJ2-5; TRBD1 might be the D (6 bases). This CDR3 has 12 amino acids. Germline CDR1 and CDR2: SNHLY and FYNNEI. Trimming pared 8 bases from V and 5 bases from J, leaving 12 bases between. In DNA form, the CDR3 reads TGTGCCAGCGACCAAGGGGGTGAGACCCAGTACTTC. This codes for CASDQGGETQYF.

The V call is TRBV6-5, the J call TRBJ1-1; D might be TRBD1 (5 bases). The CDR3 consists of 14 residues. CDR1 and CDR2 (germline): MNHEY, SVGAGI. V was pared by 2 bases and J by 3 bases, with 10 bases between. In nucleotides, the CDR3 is TGTGCCAGCAGTTACGGGGGGACGGACACTGAAGCTTTCTTT. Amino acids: CASSYGGTDTEAFF.

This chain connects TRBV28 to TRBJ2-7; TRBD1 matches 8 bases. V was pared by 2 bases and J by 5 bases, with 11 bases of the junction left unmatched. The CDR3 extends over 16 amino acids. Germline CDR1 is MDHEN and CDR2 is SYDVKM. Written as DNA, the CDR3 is TGTGCCAGCAGTTTACCCCCCGGACAGGGCGTCAACGAGCAGTACTTC. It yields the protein CASSLPPGQGVNEQYF.

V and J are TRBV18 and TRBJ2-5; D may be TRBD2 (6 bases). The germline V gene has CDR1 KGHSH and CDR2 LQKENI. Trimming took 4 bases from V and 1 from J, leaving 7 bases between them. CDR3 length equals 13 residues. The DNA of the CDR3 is TGTGCCAGCTCACGGAGGGCCCAAGAGACCCAGTACTTC. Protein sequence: CASSRRAQETQYF. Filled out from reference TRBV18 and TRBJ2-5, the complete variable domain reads NAGVMQNPRHLVRRRGQEARLRCSPMKGHSHVYWYRQLPEEGLKFMVYLQKENIIDESGMPKERFSAEFPKEGPSILRIQQVVRGDSAAYFCASSRRAQETQYFGPGTRLLVL.